Sequencing of this TCR beta chain was carried out in a study of OX40 agonist ivuxolimab in advanced cancers. Study in general: Given to patients was ivuxolimab, an agonistic anti-OX40 (CD134) antibody. Partial responses were achieved by three patients, of whom one had hepatocellular carcinoma and two had cutaneous melanoma.

Here immunoSEQ multiplex PCR was the method, and the copy in TCRdb shows in-frame clones only, minus some. The table has around 100,000 clones, roughly nine tenths seen once; the top ten hold around 5.2%. Overall study findings and caveats: The study did not work out the antigen specificity of the expanded peripheral T cells.

With regard to this clone: No antigen is known for it.

Germline CDR1 and CDR2: GTSNPN and SVGIG (reference sequence). This CDR3 spans 10 amino acids. The ends were cut back, 3 bases at V and 5 bases at J, with 4 bases in the middle. Material: CD4+ or CD8+ T cells sorted from blood, obtained in a trial of the OX40 agonist ivuxolimab. The sequence was collected from an adult with an advanced solid tumor such as melanoma, head and neck, liver or kidney cancer. This chain uses TRBV30 with TRBJ1-2; no reliable D call. The CDR3 DNA follows: TGTGCCTGGAGGTCTTATGGCTACACCTTC. This codes for CAWRSYGYTF.